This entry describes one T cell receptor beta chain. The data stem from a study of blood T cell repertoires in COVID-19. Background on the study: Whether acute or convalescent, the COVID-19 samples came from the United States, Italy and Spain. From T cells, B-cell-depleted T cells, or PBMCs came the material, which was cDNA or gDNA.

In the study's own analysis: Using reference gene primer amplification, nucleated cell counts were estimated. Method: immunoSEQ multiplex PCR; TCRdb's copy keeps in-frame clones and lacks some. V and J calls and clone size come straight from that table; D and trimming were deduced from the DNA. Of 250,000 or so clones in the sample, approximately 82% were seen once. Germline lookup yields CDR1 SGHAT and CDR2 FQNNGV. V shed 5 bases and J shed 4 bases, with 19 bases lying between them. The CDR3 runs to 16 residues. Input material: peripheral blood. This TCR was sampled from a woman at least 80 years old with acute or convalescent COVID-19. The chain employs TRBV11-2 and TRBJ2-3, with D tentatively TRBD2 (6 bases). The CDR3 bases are TGTGCCAGCAGCCACCCGTTCGGAGGGCGGTCAGATACGCAGTATTTT. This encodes CASSHPFGGRSDTQYF.